These T cell receptor beta chains were read from a single sample in a study of cytomegalovirus exposure and HLA in healthy donors. Clones were read by immunoSEQ multiplex PCR, and TCRdb kept only the in-frame ones, dropping some. The table shows over 150,000 clones, with around 68% occurring only once. Source material: PBMCs. These TCRs come from a man under 40 in good health and CMV-seronegative. Each CDR3 is given with its conserved first and last residue. The D gene is left open where the match is weak. Size is stated for part of the rows, as once, few or many counts, or as a class when the clone is expanded.

v_gene,d_gene,abundance,j_gene,CDR3aa,CDR3nt
TRBV2,-,-,TRBJ1-2,CASSESPGTNYGYTF,TGTGCCAGCAGTGAATCCCCAGGGACTAACTATGGCTACACCTTC
TRBV7-6,TRBD2,once,TRBJ2-4,CASSALSGGKNIQYF,TGTGCCAGCAGCGCGCTTAGCGGGGGCAAAAACATTCAGTACTTC
TRBV5-4,-,-,TRBJ1-2,CASSPRGDLYGYTF,TGTGCCAGCAGCCCCCGGGGGGACCTCTATGGCTACACCTTC
TRBV5-6,-,-,TRBJ1-5,CASSFGQINQPQHF,TGTGCCAGCAGCTTTGGACAGATCAATCAGCCCCAGCATTTT
TRBV7-2,-,-,TRBJ1-5,CASSLGAYSNQPQNF,TGTGCCAGCAGCTTAGGTGCTTATAGCAATCAGCCCCAGAATTTT
TRBV7-9,-,-,TRBJ2-6,CASSPPLQLGANVLTF,TGTGCCAGCAGCCCCCCTTTACAGCTTGGGGCCAACGTCCTGACTTTC
TRBV7-9,-,-,TRBJ2-1,CSSTPGGSEQFF,TGTTCCAGCACCCCCGGGGGTAGTGAGCAGTTCTTC
TRBV7-9,-,-,TRBJ2-2,CATSGQNTGELFF,TGTGCCACCAGCGGACAGAACACCGGGGAGCTGTTTTTT
TRBV30,-,-,TRBJ1-1,CAWSTSGGTEAFF,TGTGCCTGGAGTACATCGGGGGGTACTGAAGCTTTCTTT
TRBV19,-,once,TRBJ1-5,CASIPSRALGNQPQHF,TGTGCCAGTATTCCATCGCGGGCCCTGGGGAATCAGCCCCAGCATTTT
TRBV29-1,TRBD1,-,TRBJ2-7,CSVPGQGPYEQYF,TGCAGCGTACCGGGACAGGGCCCCTACGAGCAGTACTTC
TRBV6-1,-,-,TRBJ1-1,CASSERASRGRVEAFF,TGTGCCAGCAGTGAAAGGGCGTCGCGGGGGCGCGTTGAAGCTTTCTTT
TRBV10-3,TRBD1,few,TRBJ1-1,CAISESRGRVDRGTNTEAFF,TGTGCCATCAGTGAGTCAAGGGGCCGCGTCGACAGGGGGACGAACACTGAAGCTTTCTTT
TRBV29-1,TRBD1,-,TRBJ1-2,CSVEPRDSNYGYTF,TGCAGCGTTGAACCAAGGGACAGCAACTATGGCTACACCTTC
TRBV7-2,-,-,TRBJ1-5,CASSLIDNQPQNF,TGTGCCAGCAGCTTAATCGACAATCAGCCCCAGAATTTT
TRBV9,-,few,TRBJ2-1,CASSVELDFYNEQFF,TGTGCCAGCAGCGTAGAACTAGATTTTTACAATGAGCAGTTCTTC
TRBV4-3,-,-,TRBJ2-7,CASSQFHLSSYEQYF,TGCGCCAGCAGCCAGTTTCACCTTAGCTCCTACGAGCAGTACTTC
TRBV7-2,-,few,TRBJ1-2,CASSFNENREGVGYGYTF,TGTGCCAGCAGCTTTAATGAAAACCGTGAGGGGGTCGGATATGGCTACACCTTC
TRBV2,-,-,TRBJ2-7,CASTRSEGEQHF,TGTGCCAGCACCCGAAGTGAGGGCGAGCAGCACTTC
TRBV29-1,-,-,TRBJ2-7,CSVVPPGKCEQYF,TGCAGCGTTGTCCCTCCGGGGAAATGCGAGCAGTACTTC
TRBV27,-,-,TRBJ1-4,CASSLRGAEKLFF,TGTGCCAGCAGTTTACGGGGGGCCGAAAAACTGTTTTTT
TRBV5-1,-,few,TRBJ2-1,CASSGGQSDEQFF,TGCGCCAGCAGCGGGGGACAAAGCGATGAGCAGTTCTTC
TRBV19,-,-,TRBJ1-6,CATQGYNSPLHF,TGTGCAACACAGGGCTATAATTCACCCCTCCACTTT
TRBV5-1,TRBD1,-,TRBJ2-7,CASSLTPRTGLPYEQYF,TGCGCCAGCAGCTTGACCCCCCGGACAGGGTTGCCTTACGAGCAGTACTTC
TRBV6-6,TRBD2,once,TRBJ2-5,CASSPSGLQKETQYF,TGTGCCAGCAGCCCTAGCGGGCTCCAAAAAGAGACCCAGTACTTC
TRBV7-9,-,-,TRBJ1-6,CASSFEGGSPLHF,TGTGCCAGCAGCTTTGAGGGTGGTTCACCCCTCCACTTT
TRBV6-6,TRBD2,-,TRBJ2-1,CAARAGGSYNEQFF,TGTGCCGCCAGGGCGGGGGGCTCCTACAATGAGCAGTTCTTC
TRBV19,-,once,TRBJ2-7,CASSQGAYEQYF,TGTGCCAGTTCCCAAGGGGCCTACGAGCAGTACTTC
TRBV5-6,-,-,TRBJ2-1,CASRKGGLNEQFF,TGTGCCAGCAGGAAGGGGGGGTTGAATGAGCAGTTCTTC
TRBV18,-,few,TRBJ1-2,CASSPGTLNGYTF,TGTGCCAGCTCACCAGGGACATTAAATGGCTACACCTTC
TRBV28,-,-,TRBJ2-4,CASSYLNIQYF,TGTGCCAGCAGTTACTTGAACATTCAGTACTTC
TRBV2,TRBD1,-,TRBJ1-5,CASSDRTGASQPQHF,TGTGCCAGCAGTGACCGGACAGGGGCCAGTCAGCCCCAGCATTTT
TRBV10-2,TRBD2,-,TRBJ2-2,CASSDLAGSNTGELFF,TGCGCCAGCAGTGACCTAGCGGGGTCGAACACCGGGGAGCTGTTTTTT
TRBV7-9,TRBD1,once,TRBJ1-2,CASSLSGTEGYTF,TGTGCCAGCAGCTTAAGTGGGACAGAAGGCTACACCTTC
TRBV6-6,TRBD2,few,TRBJ2-1,CASSYSSGGSNEQFF,TGTGCCAGCAGTTACTCGAGCGGGGGTTCCAATGAGCAGTTCTTC
TRBV5-5,TRBD1,-,TRBJ2-7,CASSFGQGVYEQYF,TGTGCCAGCAGCTTTGGACAGGGGGTATACGAGCAGTACTTC
TRBV6-4,-,-,TRBJ1-2,CASTGPNYGYTF,TGTGCCAGCACAGGCCCCAACTATGGCTACACCTTC
TRBV11-3,TRBD1,-,TRBJ1-1,CASRLGQLEAFF,TGTGCCAGCAGATTGGGACAGCTTGAAGCTTTCTTT
TRBV4-1,TRBD1,-,TRBJ1-2,CASSQPLDRGDGYTF,TGCGCCAGCAGCCAACCCCTCGACAGGGGTGATGGCTACACCTTC
TRBV29-1,-,-,TRBJ2-1,CSVAAPNEQFF,TGCAGCGTCGCGGCCCCGAATGAGCAGTTCTTC
TRBV7-2,-,-,TRBJ2-7,CASSLEAGSSYEQYF,TGTGCCAGCAGCTTAGAGGCAGGATCCTCCTACGAGCAGTACTTC
TRBV19,-,-,TRBJ1-1,CASSIPSRYTEAFF,TGTGCCAGTAGTATCCCCTCCCGTTATACTGAAGCTTTCTTT
TRBV7-6,TRBD1,-,TRBJ2-1,CASSHDRGRVNEQFF,TGTGCCAGCAGCCACGACAGGGGGCGGGTCAATGAGCAGTTCTTC
TRBV28,TRBD1,-,TRBJ2-1,CASSPGQEYNEQFF,TGTGCCAGCAGCCCCGGACAGGAGTACAATGAGCAGTTCTTC
TRBV27,TRBD1,-,TRBJ1-3,CASRQGAGNTIYF,TGTGCCAGCAGGCAGGGGGCTGGAAACACCATATATTTT
TRBV7-9,TRBD1,few,TRBJ2-7,CASSMTGGSSYEQYF,TGTGCCAGCAGCATGACAGGGGGTAGCTCCTACGAGCAGTACTTC
TRBV6-1,-,-,TRBJ2-5,CASSETGRLGETQYF,TGTGCCAGCAGTGAAACAGGACGTCTAGGCGAGACCCAGTACTTC
TRBV19,TRBD1,-,TRBJ1-5,CASSTETGLFNQPQHF,TGTGCCAGTAGTACTGAGACAGGGCTGTTCAATCAGCCCCAGCATTTT
TRBV5-4,TRBD1,-,TRBJ2-7,CASSFGQAYEQYF,TGTGCCAGCAGCTTCGGACAGGCCTACGAGCAGTACTTC
TRBV9,-,-,TRBJ2-6,CASSVAGDRANVLTF,TGTGCCAGCAGCGTAGCCGGGGACAGGGCCAACGTCCTGACTTTC
TRBV2,TRBD1,-,TRBJ1-5,CASTGQGGSNQPQHF,TGTGCCAGCACTGGACAGGGTGGTAGCAATCAGCCCCAGCATTTT
TRBV27,-,-,TRBJ2-7,CASSLSPREIWYEQYF,TGTGCCAGCAGTTTATCCCCGAGGGAGATCTGGTACGAGCAGTACTTC
TRBV7-3,TRBD2,-,TRBJ2-2,CASKGGKDTGELFF,TGTGCCAGCAAGGGAGGGAAGGACACCGGGGAGCTGTTTTTT
TRBV18,TRBD1,-,TRBJ1-5,CASSPQGQGNQPQHF,TGTGCCAGCTCACCACAGGGACAGGGGAATCAGCCCCAGCATTTT
TRBV30,TRBD1,-,TRBJ1-1,CAWIRDSTNTEAFF,TGTGCCTGGATAAGGGACAGCACGAACACTGAAGCTTTCTTT
TRBV4-1,-,-,TRBJ2-7,CASSQDPPGVLDEQYF,TGCGCCAGCAGCCAAGATCCACCGGGGGTGTTGGACGAGCAGTACTTC
TRBV14,-,once,TRBJ2-3,CASSPPHSYTDTQYF,TGTGCCAGCAGCCCCCCACACAGCTACACAGATACGCAGTATTTT
TRBV5-8,-,-,TRBJ1-5,CASSFSSNQPQHF,TGTGCCAGCAGCTTTTCAAGCAATCAGCCCCAGCATTTT
TRBV28,TRBD1,-,TRBJ1-1,CASIPRGTVNTEAFF,TGTGCCAGCATCCCCCGTGGGACAGTGAACACTGAAGCTTTCTTT